Following are 5 T cell receptor beta chains from one sample sequenced in a study of blood T cells in healthy people across ages. A second PCR, run for about 6 to 12 cycles, used a sample-barcoded 5' primer plus a J-beta primer mix. MiXCR, applied by TCRdb to the 5' RACE reads, yields one record per CDR3 protein. The sample has about 630,000 distinct CDR3 sequences; around 21% are singletons. Sequencing was done on a sample of blood. The receptors were gathered from a man aged 65-85 years in good health.

The genes are TRBV6-1 and TRBJ2-1; 8 bases agree with TRBD2. This CDR3 comprises 14 residues. CDR1 is MNHNS and CDR2 is SASEGT in the germline V gene. With 8 bases clipped from V and 4 bases from J, the junction kept 7 bases outside the gene matches. CDR3 loop: CASVSGRGYNEQFF. DNA of the CDR3: TGTGCCAGCGTGAGCGGGAGAGGGTACAATGAGCAGTTCTTC.

This clonotype was picked up a small number of times. The J gene is TRBJ2-5, the V gene TRBV6-1; D is possibly TRBD1 (6 bases). Trimming left V 2 bases short and J 2 bases short, with 9 bases between. The CDR3 has 14 residues. Germline-derived CDR1 and CDR2 are MNHNS and SASEGT. In DNA, the CDR3 is TGTGCCAGCAGTGAATTAGACAGGCAAGAGACCCAGTACTTC. Amino acid sequence: CASSELDRQETQYF.

This clonotype was recorded once. This chain links TRBV11-3 with TRBJ2-5; possible D gene TRBD1, 6 bases. The tail of the sequence fits TRBJ2-7 better, so the J call may be wrong. Germline V lookup: CDR1 SGHNT, CDR2 YENEEA. CDR3 length: 14 residues. Here the CDR3 reads CASSARQVSYEQYF. The DNA of the CDR3 is TGTGCCAGCAGCGCCCGACAGGTCTCCTACGAGCAGTACTTC.

This clonotype has just a few counts. The chain employs TRBV5-1 and TRBJ2-3; D possibly corresponds to TRBD2 (5 bases). Germline assignment: CDR1 SGHRS and CDR2 YFSETQ. The length of the CDR3 is 12 residues. V shed 0 bases and J shed 7 bases, with 6 bases lying between them. The CDR3 sequence is CASSLERNTQYF. The DNA of the CDR3 is TGCGCCAGCAGCTTGGAGCGGAATACGCAGTATTTT.

In this sample, this clonotype turned up a few times. This chain links TRBV6-2 or TRBV6-3 with TRBJ2-2; TRBD1 matches 8 bases. J gave up 6 bases and V 0 bases, and 6 bases lay outside the gene matches. The CDR3 extends over 16 amino acids. Germline V lookup: CDR1 MNHEY, CDR2 SVGEGT. In nucleotides, the CDR3 is TGTGCCAGCAGTTACTCGAAGGACAGGGCCGCCGGGGAGCTGTTTTTT. Its protein product is CASSYSKDRAAGELFF.